This T cell receptor (beta chain) emerged from a study of T cells in Graves' hyperthyroidism and ophthalmopathy. This CDR3 comprises 16 residues. CDR1 is LGHNA and CDR2 is YNFKEQ in the germline V gene. The junction had 4 bases not matched to a gene; V was cut back by 3 bases and J by 0 bases. Template material for amplifying TCR beta CDR3 regions consisted of RNA transcripts. The TCR CDR3 first-round RT-PCR relied on the HTBI primer set. Each CDR3 protein is one row after TCRdb ran MiXCR on the multiplex PCR reads. Of 300,000 or so distinct CDR3 sequences listed, over 15% were seen once; the top ten hold roughly 33%.

The receptor's source is a man aged 25-45 years with Graves' hyperthyroidism. The V and J genes are TRBV4-2 and TRBJ2-7; 11 bases match TRBD1. Sequences were obtained from blood. The CDR3 loop reads CASSQWDRGSSYEQYF. The DNA of the CDR3 is TGTGCCAGCAGCCAGTGGGACAGGGGGAGCTCCTACGAGCAGTACTTC.